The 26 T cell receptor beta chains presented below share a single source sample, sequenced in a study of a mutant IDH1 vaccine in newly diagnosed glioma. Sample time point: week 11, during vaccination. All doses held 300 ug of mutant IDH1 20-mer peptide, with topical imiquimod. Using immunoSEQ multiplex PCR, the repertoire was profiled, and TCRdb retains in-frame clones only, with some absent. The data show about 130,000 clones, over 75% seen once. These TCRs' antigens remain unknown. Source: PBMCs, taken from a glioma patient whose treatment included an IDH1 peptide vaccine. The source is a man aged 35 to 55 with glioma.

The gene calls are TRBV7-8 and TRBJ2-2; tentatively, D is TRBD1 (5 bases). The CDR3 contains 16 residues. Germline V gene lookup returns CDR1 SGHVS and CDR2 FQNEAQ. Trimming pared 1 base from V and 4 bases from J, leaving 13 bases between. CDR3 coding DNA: TGTGCCAGCAGCTTAGTTGACAGCCCGGTCACCGGGGAGCTGTTTTTT. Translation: CASSLVDSPVTGELFF.

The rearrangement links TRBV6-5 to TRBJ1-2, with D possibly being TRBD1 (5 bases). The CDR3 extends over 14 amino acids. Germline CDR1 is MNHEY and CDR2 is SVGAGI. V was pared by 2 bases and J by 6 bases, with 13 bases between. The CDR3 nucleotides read TGTGCCAGCAGTTACAACGGCAGGGTGAATGGCTACACCTTC. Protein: CASSYNGRVNGYTF.

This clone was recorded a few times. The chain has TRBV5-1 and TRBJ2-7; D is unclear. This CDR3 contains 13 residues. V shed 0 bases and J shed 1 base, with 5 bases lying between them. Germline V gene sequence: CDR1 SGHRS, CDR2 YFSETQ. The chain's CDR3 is CASSLAVSYEQYF. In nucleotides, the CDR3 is TGCGCCAGCAGCTTGGCCGTTTCCTACGAGCAGTACTTC.

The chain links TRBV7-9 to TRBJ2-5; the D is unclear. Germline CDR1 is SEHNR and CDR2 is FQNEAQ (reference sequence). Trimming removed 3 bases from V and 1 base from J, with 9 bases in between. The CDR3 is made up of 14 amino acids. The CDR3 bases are TGTGCCAGCAGCTTCCCACGGCTCCAAGAGACCCAGTACTTC. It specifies CASSFPRLQETQYF. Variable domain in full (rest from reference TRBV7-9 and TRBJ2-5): DTGVSQNPRHKITKRGQNVTFRCDPISEHNRLYWYRQTLGQGPEFLTYFQNEAQLEKSRLLSDRFSAERPKGSFSTLEIQRTEQGDSAMYLCASSFPRLQETQYFGPGTRLLVL.

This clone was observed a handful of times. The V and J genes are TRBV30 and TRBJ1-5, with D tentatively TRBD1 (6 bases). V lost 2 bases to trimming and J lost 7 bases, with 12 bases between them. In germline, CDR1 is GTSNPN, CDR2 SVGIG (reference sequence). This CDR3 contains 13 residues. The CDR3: CAWSSQGRQPQHF. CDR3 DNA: TGTGCCTGGAGTTCCCAGGGGCGGCAGCCCCAGCATTTT.

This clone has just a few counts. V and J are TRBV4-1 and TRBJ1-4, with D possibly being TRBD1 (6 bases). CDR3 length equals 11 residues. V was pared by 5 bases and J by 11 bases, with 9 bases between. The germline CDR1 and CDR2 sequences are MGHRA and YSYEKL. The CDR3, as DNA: TGCGCCAGCAGCTCAGGACAGAAACTGTTTTTT. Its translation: CASSSGQKLFF.

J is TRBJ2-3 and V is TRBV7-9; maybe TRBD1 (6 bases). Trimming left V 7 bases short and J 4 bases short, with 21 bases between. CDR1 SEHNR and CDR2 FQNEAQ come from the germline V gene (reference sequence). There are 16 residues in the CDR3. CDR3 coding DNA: TGTGCCAGCACTAACGAGGGGGACGAAACCCCAGATACGCAGTATTTT. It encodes CASTNEGDETPDTQYF.

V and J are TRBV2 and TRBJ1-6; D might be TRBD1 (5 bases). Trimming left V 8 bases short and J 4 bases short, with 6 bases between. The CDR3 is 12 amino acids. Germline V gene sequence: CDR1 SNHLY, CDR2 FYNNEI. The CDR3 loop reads CASGGYNSPLHF. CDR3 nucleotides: TGTGCCAGCGGGGGATATAATTCACCCCTCCACTTT.

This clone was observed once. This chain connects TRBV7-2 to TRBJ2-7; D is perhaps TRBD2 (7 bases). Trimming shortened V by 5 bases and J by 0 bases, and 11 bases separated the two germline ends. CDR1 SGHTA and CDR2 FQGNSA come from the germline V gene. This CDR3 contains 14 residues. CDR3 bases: TGTGCCAGCAGCGCCGGGGGGCACTCCTACGAGCAGTACTTC. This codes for CASSAGGHSYEQYF.

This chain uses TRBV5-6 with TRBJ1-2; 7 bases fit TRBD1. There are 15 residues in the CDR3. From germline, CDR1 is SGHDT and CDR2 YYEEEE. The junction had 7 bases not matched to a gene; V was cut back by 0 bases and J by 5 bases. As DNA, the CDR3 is TGTGCCAGCAGCTTGGTTAGGGGGCGAAGGTATGGCTACACCTTC. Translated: CASSLVRGRRYGYTF.

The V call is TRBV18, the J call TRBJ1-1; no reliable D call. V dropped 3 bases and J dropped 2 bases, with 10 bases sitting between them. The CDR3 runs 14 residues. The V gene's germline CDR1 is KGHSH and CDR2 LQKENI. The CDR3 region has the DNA TGTGCCAGCTCACCCCTCTTCATAAACACTGAAGCTTTCTTT. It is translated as CASSPLFINTEAFF.

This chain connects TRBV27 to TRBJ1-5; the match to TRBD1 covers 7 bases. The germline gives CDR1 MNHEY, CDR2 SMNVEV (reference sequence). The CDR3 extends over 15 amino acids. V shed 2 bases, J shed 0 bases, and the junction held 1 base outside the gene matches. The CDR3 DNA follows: TGTGCCAGCAGTTTAGCAGGGGGTAGCAATCAGCCCCAGCATTTT. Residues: CASSLAGGSNQPQHF.

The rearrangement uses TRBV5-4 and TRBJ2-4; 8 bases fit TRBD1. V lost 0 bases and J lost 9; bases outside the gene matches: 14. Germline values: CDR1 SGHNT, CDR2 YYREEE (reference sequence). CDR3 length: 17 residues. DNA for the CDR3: TGTGCCAGCAGCTTGGTCCCTTTCCAGGGGGCAAGTATCATTCAGTACTTC. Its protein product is CASSLVPFQGASIIQYF. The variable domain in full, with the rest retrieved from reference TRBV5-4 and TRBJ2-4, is ETGVTQSPTHLIKTRGQQVTLRCSSQSGHNTVSWYQQALGQGPQFIFQYYREEENGRGNFPPRFSGLQFPNYSSELNVNALELDDSALYLCASSLVPFQGASIIQYFGAGTRLSVL.

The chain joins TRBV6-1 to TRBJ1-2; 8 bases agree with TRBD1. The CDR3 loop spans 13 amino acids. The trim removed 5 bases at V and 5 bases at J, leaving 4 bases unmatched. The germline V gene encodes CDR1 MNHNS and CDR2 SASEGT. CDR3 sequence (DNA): TGTGCCAGCAGTCCGGGACAGGCTTATGGCTACACCTTC. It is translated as CASSPGQAYGYTF.

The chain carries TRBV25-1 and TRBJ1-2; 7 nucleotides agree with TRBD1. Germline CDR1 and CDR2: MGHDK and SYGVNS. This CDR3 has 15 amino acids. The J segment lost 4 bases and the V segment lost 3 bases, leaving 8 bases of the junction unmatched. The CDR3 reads CASSDSDRVLYGYTF. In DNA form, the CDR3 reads TGTGCCAGCAGTGACTCCGACAGGGTCCTCTATGGCTACACCTTC.

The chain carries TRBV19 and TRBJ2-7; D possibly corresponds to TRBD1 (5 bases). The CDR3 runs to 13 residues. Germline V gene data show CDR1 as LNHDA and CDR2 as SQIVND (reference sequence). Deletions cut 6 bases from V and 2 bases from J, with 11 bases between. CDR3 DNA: TGTGCCAGTAGACTGGGGCCGACCTACGAGCAGTACTTC. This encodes CASRLGPTYEQYF. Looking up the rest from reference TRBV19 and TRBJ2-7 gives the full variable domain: DGGITQSPKYLFRKEGQNVTLSCEQNLNHDAMYWYRQDPGQGLRLIYYSQIVNDFQKGDIAEGYSVSREKKESFPLTVTSAQKNPTAFYLCASRLGPTYEQYFGPGTRLTVT.

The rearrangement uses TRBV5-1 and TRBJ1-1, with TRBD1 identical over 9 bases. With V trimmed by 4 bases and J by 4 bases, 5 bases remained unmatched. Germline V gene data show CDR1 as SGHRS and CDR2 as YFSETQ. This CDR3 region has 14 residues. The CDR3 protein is CASSRTGGVTEAFF. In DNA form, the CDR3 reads TGCGCCAGCAGCCGCACAGGGGGCGTCACTGAAGCTTTCTTT. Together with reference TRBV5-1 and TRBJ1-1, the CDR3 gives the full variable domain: KAGVTQTPRYLIKTRGQQVTLSCSPISGHRSVSWYQQTPGQGLQFLFEYFSETQRNKGNFPGRFSGRQFSNSRSEMNVSTLELGDSALYLCASSRTGGVTEAFFGQGTRLTVV.

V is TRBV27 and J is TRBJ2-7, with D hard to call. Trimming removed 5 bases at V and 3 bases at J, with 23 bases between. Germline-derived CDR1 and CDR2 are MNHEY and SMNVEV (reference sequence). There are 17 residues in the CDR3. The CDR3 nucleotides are TGTGCCAGCAGTACATTGCAGGTTGGATTCCCGGGCTACGAGCAGTACTTC. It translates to CASSTLQVGFPGYEQYF.

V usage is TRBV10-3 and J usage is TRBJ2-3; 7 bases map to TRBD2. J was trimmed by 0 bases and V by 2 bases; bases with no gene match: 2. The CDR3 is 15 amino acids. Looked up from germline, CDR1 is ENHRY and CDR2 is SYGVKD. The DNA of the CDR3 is TGTGCCATCAGTGAGACTAGCGTGAGCACAGATACGCAGTATTTT. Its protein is CAISETSVSTDTQYF.

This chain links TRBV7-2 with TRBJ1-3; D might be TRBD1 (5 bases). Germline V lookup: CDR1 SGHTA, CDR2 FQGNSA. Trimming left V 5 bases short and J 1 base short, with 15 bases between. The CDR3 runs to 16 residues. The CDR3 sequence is CASSPGWLGSGNTIYF. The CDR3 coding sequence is TGTGCCAGCAGCCCAGGGTGGTTGGGTTCTGGAAACACCATATATTTT.

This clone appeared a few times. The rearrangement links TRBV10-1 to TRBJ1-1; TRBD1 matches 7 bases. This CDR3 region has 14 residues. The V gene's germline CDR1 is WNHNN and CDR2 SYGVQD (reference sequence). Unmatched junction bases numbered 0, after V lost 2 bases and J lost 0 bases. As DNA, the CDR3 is TGCGCCAGCAGTGAGGGGACAGTGAACACTGAAGCTTTCTTT. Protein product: CASSEGTVNTEAFF.

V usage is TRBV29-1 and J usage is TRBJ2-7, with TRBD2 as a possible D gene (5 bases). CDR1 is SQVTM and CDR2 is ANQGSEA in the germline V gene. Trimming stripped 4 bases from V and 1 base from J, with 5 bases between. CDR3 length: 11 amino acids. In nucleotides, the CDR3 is TGCAGCGTTGCGGGATCCTACGAGCAGTACTTC. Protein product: CSVAGSYEQYF.

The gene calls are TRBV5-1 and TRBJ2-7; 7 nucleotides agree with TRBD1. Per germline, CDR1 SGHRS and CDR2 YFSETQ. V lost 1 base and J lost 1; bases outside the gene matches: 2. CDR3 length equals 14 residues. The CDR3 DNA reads TGCGCCAGCAGCTTGCAGGGGGAGTCCTACGAGCAGTACTTC. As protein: CASSLQGESYEQYF. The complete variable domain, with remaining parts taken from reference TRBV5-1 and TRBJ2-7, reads KAGVTQTPRYLIKTRGQQVTLSCSPISGHRSVSWYQQTPGQGLQFLFEYFSETQRNKGNFPGRFSGRQFSNSRSEMNVSTLELGDSALYLCASSLQGESYEQYFGPGTRLTVT.

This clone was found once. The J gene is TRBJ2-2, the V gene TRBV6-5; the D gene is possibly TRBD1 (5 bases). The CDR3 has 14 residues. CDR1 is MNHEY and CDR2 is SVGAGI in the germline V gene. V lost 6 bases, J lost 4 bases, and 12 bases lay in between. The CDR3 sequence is CASRRQSSTGELFF. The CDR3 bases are TGTGCCAGCAGGAGACAGAGCAGCACCGGGGAGCTGTTTTTT.

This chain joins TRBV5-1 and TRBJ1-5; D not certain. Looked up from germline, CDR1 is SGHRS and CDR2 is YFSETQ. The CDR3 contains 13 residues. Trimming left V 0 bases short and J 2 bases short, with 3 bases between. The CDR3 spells CASSLVGNQPQHF. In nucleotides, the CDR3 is TGCGCCAGCAGCTTGGTAGGCAATCAGCCCCAGCATTTT. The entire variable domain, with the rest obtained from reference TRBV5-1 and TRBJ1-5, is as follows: KAGVTQTPRYLIKTRGQQVTLSCSPISGHRSVSWYQQTPGQGLQFLFEYFSETQRNKGNFPGRFSGRQFSNSRSEMNVSTLELGDSALYLCASSLVGNQPQHFGDGTRLSIL.

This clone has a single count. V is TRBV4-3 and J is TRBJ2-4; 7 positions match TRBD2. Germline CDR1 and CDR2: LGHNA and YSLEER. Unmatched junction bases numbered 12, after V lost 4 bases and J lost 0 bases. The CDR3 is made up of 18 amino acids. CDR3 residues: CASSRGGSWGLAKNIQYF. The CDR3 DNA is TGCGCCAGCAGCCGAGGCGGGAGCTGGGGTCTAGCCAAAAACATTCAGTACTTC.